What follows describes a single T cell receptor beta chain. This receptor's antigen is unknown. Likely a read error: the CDR3 ends without its conserved phenylalanine or tryptophan. The limits of the CDR3 on the DNA are not certain, so only TCRdb's listed CDR3 is given. The record originates from a study of T cells in localized non-small cell lung cancer (dated by TCRdb to the early 2020s). About the full investigation: The study analyzed T cell repertoires of over 200 early-stage NSCLC patients, comparing tumors and uninvolved tumor-adjacent lungs. The mean age of the NSCLC patients was around 65 years, with 120 to 150 men and 110 or so women. The cohort comprised around 250 treatment-naïve NSCLC patients with resected, localized lung tumors. The paper's findings and limits, for the study overall: Uninvolved tumor-adjacent lung showed the highest T cell clonality, higher than tumor, which suggests more focused antigenic responses in the uninvolved tumor-adjacent lung. Because the study design was exploratory, TCR variables were selected using unadjusted p-values without false-discovery rate correction. Of the top 100 tumor clones, a median of roughly 53 were detected in paired uninvolved adjacent lung; over 25 were also among that lung's top 100. Because multi-region tumor sequencing was not done, intratumor heterogeneity could not be ruled out. Longer overall survival was associated with higher T cell density in blood, whereas shorter survival was associated with higher clonality in adjacent lung.

From its first to its last residue, the CDR3 has 11 amino acids. TCR beta CDR3 regions were sequenced from DNA using the immunoSEQ Assay. The original methods were these. T cell density was computed as TCR beta template counts normalized to usable DNA estimated by amplifying housekeeping genes. Richness was estimated with the preseqR package, extrapolating to 400,000 templates for PBMC samples and 120,000 templates for tissue samples. Clonality was defined as one minus Pielou's evenness. To identify tissue-enriched TCRs, differential abundance testing was run on productive amino-acid clonotypes with a minimum total count of 5 and an alpha of 0.1. Repertoire overlap between compartments was quantified with the Jaccard Index and Morisita Overlap Index. GLIPH grouped TCR beta CDR3s together with public tetramer-defined viral CDR3s, and a viral motif had to include at least three viral sequences and also show V-gene enrichment. TCRdb carries this immuneACCESS record with in-frame sequences only. Its versions omit some clonotypes, under half of them owing to an unresolved V gene in the studies checked, with the rest unexplained. V, J and clone size are taken as reported in that table, and D and trimming were inferred from the DNA itself. In all, the sample holds over 20,000 clones, and roughly 88% of those were seen once. The ten biggest clones cover 25% to 35% of the sample.

At diagnosis, tumor, uninvolved tumor-adjacent lung and peripheral blood were collected and then preserved as a mix of FFPE and fresh-frozen material. For TCR repertoire profiling, blood samples were analyzed as peripheral blood mononuclear cells. The sequencing here drew on peripheral blood mononuclear cells, taken before any cancer treatment. This clonotype was sampled from a male donor at least 60 years old with stage II lung adenocarcinoma. The chain links TRBV5-3 with TRBJ2-6; no DNA check was done on the table's D call, TRBD1. TRBV5-3 is assigned to the ORF class and has an uncertain function. The CDR3 is CARNQSVVNKV.